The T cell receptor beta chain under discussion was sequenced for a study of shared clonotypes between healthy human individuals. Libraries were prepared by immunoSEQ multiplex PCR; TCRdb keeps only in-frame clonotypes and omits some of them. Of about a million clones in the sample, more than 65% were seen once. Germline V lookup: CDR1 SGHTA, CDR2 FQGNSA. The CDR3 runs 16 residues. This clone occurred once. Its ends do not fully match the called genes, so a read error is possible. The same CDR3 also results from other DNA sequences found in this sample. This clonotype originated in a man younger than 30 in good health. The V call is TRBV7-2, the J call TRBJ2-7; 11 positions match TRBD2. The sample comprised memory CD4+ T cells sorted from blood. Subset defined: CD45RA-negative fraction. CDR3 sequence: CASSLAGTSGSYEQYF. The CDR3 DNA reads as TGTGCCAGCAGCCTAGCCGGGACTAGCGGCTCCTACGAGCAGTACTTC.